This TCR beta chain was identified in a study of blood T cell repertoires in COVID-19. How the authors handled the data: Scientists estimated how many nucleated cells there were by amplifying reference gene primers. Some clones are missing from TCRdb's copy, which holds only in-frame ones; the method was immunoSEQ multiplex PCR. V and J calls and clone size are as listed in that table; D and trimming were resolved from the DNA. This table holds about 380,000 clones, 85% found once. Germline V lookup: CDR1 SGHRS, CDR2 YFSETQ. The CDR3 loop spans 15 amino acids. V dropped 1 base and J dropped 3; count of bases not matched to a gene: 2.

The sample taken for sequencing was peripheral blood. This receptor was obtained from a young woman with acute or convalescent COVID-19. The chain joins TRBV5-1 to TRBJ2-5, with 11 bases lining up with TRBD2. The CDR3 is CASSLTTSGEETQYF. CDR3 in DNA: TGCGCCAGCAGCTTGACGACTAGCGGGGAAGAGACCCAGTACTTC.